The clone carrying this T cell receptor (beta chain) has ten or more counts. The study excluded patients with uncontrolled infection, other autoimmune disease, pregnancy or lactation. In making diagnoses, clinical symptoms, serum thyroxine and TRAb, thyroid ultrasound and orbital computed tomography were all used. PBMCs stemmed from under 11 ml fresh peripheral blood. These data belong to a study of T cells in Graves' hyperthyroidism and ophthalmopathy. Whole-study context: Peripheral blood draws took place at initial diagnosis, ahead of any treatment.

Per germline, CDR1 SGHTA and CDR2 FQGTGA. With 8 bases clipped from V and 4 bases from J, the junction kept 7 bases outside the gene matches. The CDR3 loop spans 14 amino acids. There were TCR beta CDR3 regions amplified from RNA transcripts. During a first-round RT-PCR of the TCR CDR3, the HTBI primer set was used. TCRdb processed the multiplex PCR reads anew with MiXCR; each CDR3 protein has one entry. In the table there are under 400,000 distinct CDR3 sequences, approximately 15% of which are singletons. The TCR originated in a woman in her sixties or seventies with Graves' hyperthyroidism. This chain uses TRBV7-3 with TRBJ2-1, with 8 bases identical to TRBD1. What was sequenced was blood. DNA for the CDR3: TGTGCCAGCCGACAGGGGCCAGCGTACAATGAGCAGTTCTTC. Protein: CASRQGPAYNEQFF.